This T cell receptor beta chain emerged from a study of OX40 agonist ivuxolimab in advanced cancers. In the study overall: Patients' therapy was ivuxolimab, an antibody that acts as an agonist of OX40 (CD134). Ivuxolimab was delivered to patients intravenously every 2 weeks at doses spanning 0.01 to 10 mg/kg. Dose-escalation patients had hepatocellular carcinoma, melanoma, renal cell or head and neck cancer. Around 40% of patients had received prior checkpoint inhibitor therapy.

Trimming shortened V by 0 bases and J by 3 bases, and 14 bases separated the two germline ends. Germline V gene sequence: CDR1 GTSNPN, CDR2 SVGIG (reference sequence). This CDR3 is 15 amino acids long. Generated by immunoSEQ multiplex PCR, the TCRdb table keeps only in-frame clones and is missing some. Altogether 92,000 or so clones are present, 85% to 90% being singletons, with the ten largest covering around 7%. The V and J genes are TRBV30 and TRBJ1-2; D is undetermined. The sequencing here drew on CD4+ or CD8+ T cells sorted from blood, taken in a trial of the OX40 agonist ivuxolimab. This TCR derives from an adult with an advanced solid tumor such as melanoma, head and neck, liver or kidney cancer. CDR3: CAWSVSGLSYYGYTF. The CDR3 coding sequence is TGTGCCTGGAGTGTATCGGGCCTTTCCTACTATGGCTACACCTTC.